The present entry profiles one TCR beta chain with its context. These data are taken from a study of blood T cell repertoires in COVID-19. At the level of the study: Samples representing acute and convalescent COVID-19 were sourced from the United States, Italy and Spain.

Germline V gene data show CDR1 as MNHEY and CDR2 as SVGEGT. The CDR3 is made up of 14 amino acids. The V segment lost 5 bases and the J segment 2 bases; nucleotides outside the gene matches: 2. Original analysis: Using reference gene primer amplification, nucleated cell counts were estimated. Method: immunoSEQ multiplex PCR; TCRdb's copy keeps in-frame clones and lacks some. The DNA gave D and trimming, while V, J and clone size come from that table. The sample has about 150,000 clones; 70% to 90% are singletons. This receptor was obtained from a man in his sixties or seventies with acute or convalescent COVID-19. The sequencing sample was made of peripheral blood. The chain combines TRBV6-2 or TRBV6-3 with TRBJ2-3, with 9 bases fitting TRBD2. CDR3 DNA: TGTGCCAGCAGTCGACTAGCGGTCACAGATACGCAGTATTTT. This sequence encodes CASSRLAVTDTQYF.